A selection of T cell receptor beta chains follows, all from one sample in a study of T cell repertoires in cytomegalovirus infection. In TCRdb, the reads were re-called with MiXCR into one record per CDR3 protein. Of approximately 470,000 distinct CDR3 sequences detected, about 44% appear once; the ten largest clones hold around 45%. These receptors' antigens are unknown. This sample comprised cultured PBMCs, obtained from culture after CMV antigen stimulation. These TCRs come from a human donor in good health (CMV status not recorded). Some clones in this sample may be carry-over from other donors' samples. Each CDR3 is given with its conserved first and last residue. Each record gives: CDR3 length, V gene, J gene, CDR3 protein.

13	TRBV7-2	TRBJ2-3	CASSLVRSDTQYF
13	TRBV20-1	TRBJ1-1	CSAIRGLNTEAFF
16	TRBV4-2	TRBJ2-7	CASSQEAGDLAYEQYF
15	TRBV7-9	TRBJ1-1	CASSSLSGGREEAFF
12	TRBV18	TRBJ1-5	CASSRWNQPQHF
14	TRBV7-2	TRBJ1-1	CASSFGTSGVKAFF
18	TRBV6-1	TRBJ2-3	CASSGLAGTDTNLDTQYF
14	TRBV12-3/TRBV12-4	TRBJ2-5	CASSLGPAGETQYF
12	TRBV20-1	TRBJ1-4	CSARSLQGKLFF
15	TRBV7-2	TRBJ2-1	CASSLSLVNYNEQFF
14	TRBV30	TRBJ2-2	CAWSVRLGAGELFF
15	TRBV7-2	TRBJ2-7	CASSFGGSKSYEQYF
16	TRBV6-2/TRBV6-3	TRBJ2-3	CASSFHPAASGDTQYF
21	TRBV18	TRBJ2-6	CASSPPAALGQVISGANVLTF
15	TRBV7-8	TRBJ1-4	CASSLRPGVLEKLFF
13	TRBV7-2	TRBJ2-3	CASSLGTSDTQYF
16	TRBV7-6	TRBJ2-5	CASSHTLGRGLETQYF
13	TRBV6-8	TRBJ1-1	CASSRTGETEAFF
14	TRBV18	TRBJ2-5	CASSPQVAEETQYF
16	TRBV7-8	TRBJ2-7	CASSPKKREATYEQYF
18	TRBV4-1	TRBJ2-5	CASSQRWSSGVFQETQYF
13	TRBV5-5	TRBJ2-5	CASSFSTRGPQYF
15	TRBV7-8	TRBJ2-3	CASSLRGGSSDTQYF
15	TRBV4-1	TRBJ2-7	CASSQLDRATYEQYF
17	TRBV18	TRBJ2-1	CASSRTTGTSGSYEQFF
14	TRBV7-8	TRBJ2-1	CASSTGPFYNEQFF
13	TRBV5-1	TRBJ2-7	CASSATGGVEQYF